The sequence of this T cell receptor (beta chain) was determined in a study of cytomegalovirus exposure and HLA in healthy donors. CDR3 size: 15 residues. The V gene lost 3 bases and the J gene lost 5 bases, with 16 bases spanning the gap. Germline V gene sequence: CDR1 MGHRA, CDR2 YSYEKL. A multiplex PCR was run with 60 Vbeta primers and 13 Jbeta primers. Sequencing was performed with immunoSEQ multiplex PCR; in TCRdb, only in-frame clones are kept and a portion is missing. The sample is made up of 65,000 to 80,000 clones, and the top ten hold roughly 5% of it. The sample was PBMCs. The sequence was collected from a man aged 25 to 40 in good health and CMV-seronegative. V gene TRBV4-1 combines with J gene TRBJ1-2; D is undetermined. CDR3 amino acids: CASSQGSRPHYGYTF. The CDR3 DNA reads as TGCGCCAGCAGCCAGGGCTCCCGCCCCCATTATGGCTACACCTTC.